Included here is one T cell receptor (beta chain) sequence, with context. Its antigen is not known. After removal of 5 bases from V and 0 bases from J, the junction contained 4 bases not matched to a gene. Germline CDR1 is SGDLS and CDR2 is YYNGEE. The CDR3 runs 15 residues. These data originate in a study of graft-versus-host responses after intestinal transplantation. Profiling relied on immunoSEQ multiplex PCR, and the TCRdb table lists in-frame clones only, not all of them. Among tens of thousands of clones listed, roughly 91% were seen once. Study-level findings and limits: High graft-versus-host to host-versus-graft clonal ratios were found in allografts of patients who had graft-donor T cell macrochimerism.

This specimen was unstimulated CD4+ T cells sorted from spleen or lymph node cells, taken before intestinal transplant. The TCR sequence derives from a human donor who received an intestinal transplant. The J gene is TRBJ2-2, the V gene TRBV9; 7 bases agree with TRBD1. The CDR3, as DNA: TGTGCCAGCAGTTTCGGGACAGCGAACACCGGGGAGCTGTTTTTT. Protein: CASSFGTANTGELFF.